This TCR beta chain was recovered during a study of cytomegalovirus exposure and HLA in healthy donors. The study, taken as a whole, reports: Cytomegalovirus-associated status was assigned to some 160 TCR beta chains.

Germline CDR1 reads GTSNPN; CDR2 reads SVGIG (reference sequence). CDR3 length equals 15 residues. Trimming at V came to 0 bases and at J to 2 bases, leaving 7 bases not matched to a gene. As for this clone: The antigen remains undetermined.

TCRdb's table, derived via immunoSEQ multiplex PCR, lists solely in-frame clones and lacks some. This repertoire shows under 300,000 clones, approximately 83% found once; its top ten account for about 1%. Sequencing was done on a sample of PBMCs. The TCR sequence derives from a woman aged 18-29 years in good health and CMV-seronegative. This chain connects TRBV30 to TRBJ2-7; the match to TRBD2 covers 7 bases. The CDR3 is CAWSVPSGAPYEQYF. The CDR3 region has the DNA TGTGCCTGGAGTGTTCCAAGCGGGGCTCCCTACGAGCAGTACTTC. The entire variable domain, with the rest obtained from reference TRBV30 and TRBJ2-7, is as follows: SQTIHQWPATLVQPVGSPLSLECTVEGTSNPNLYWYRQAAGRGLQLLFYSVGIGQISSEVPQNLSASRPQDRQFILSSKKLLLSDSGFYLCAWSVPSGAPYEQYFGPGTRLTVT.